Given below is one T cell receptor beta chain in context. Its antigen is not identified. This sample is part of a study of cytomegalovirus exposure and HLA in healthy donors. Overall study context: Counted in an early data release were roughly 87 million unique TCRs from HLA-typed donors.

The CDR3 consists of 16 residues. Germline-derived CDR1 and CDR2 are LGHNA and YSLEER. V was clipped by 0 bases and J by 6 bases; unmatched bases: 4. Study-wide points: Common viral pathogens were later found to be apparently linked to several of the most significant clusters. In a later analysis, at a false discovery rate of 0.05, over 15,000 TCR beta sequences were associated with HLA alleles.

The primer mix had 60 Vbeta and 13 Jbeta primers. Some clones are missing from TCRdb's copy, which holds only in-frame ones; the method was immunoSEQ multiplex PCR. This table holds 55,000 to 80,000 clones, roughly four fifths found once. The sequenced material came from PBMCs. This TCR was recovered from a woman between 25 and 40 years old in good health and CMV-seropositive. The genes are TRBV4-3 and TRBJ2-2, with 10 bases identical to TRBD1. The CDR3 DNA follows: TGCGCCAGCAGCCAAGAAGGGACAGGGGTCGCCGGGGAGCTGTTTTTT. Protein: CASSQEGTGVAGELFF.